This T cell receptor beta chain was sequenced for a study of cytomegalovirus exposure and HLA in healthy donors (dated by TCRdb to the late 2010s). About the investigation overall: The 650 to 750 repertoires of the first cohort and the roughly 120 validation repertoires were produced on the same platform, according to a later analysis. The study was designed to test whether signatures of past pathogen exposure could be identified by cataloging public T cell receptors. A separate validation cohort of 100 to 150 different subjects was used in addition to the roughly 700-subject first cohort. The study combined high-throughput TCR immunosequencing, statistical association of individual TCRs with disease status, and machine learning to predict cytomegalovirus infection status.

Note on this clone: Its antigen has not been determined. Base qualities are not recorded, but no much larger clone differs from it by a single base.

Results the study describes overall, beyond this receptor: Cytomegalovirus status was reported to be diagnosed by the classifier with high specificity and sensitivity in both the original and validation cohorts. The study listed over 150 TCR beta chains as associated with cytomegalovirus. The validation cohort had no HLA typing available for a later analysis, so co-occurrence within that cohort was assessed over all 120 or so repertoires. The authors suggested that the approach could potentially be extended to other disease states and immunological phenotypes. A few of the identified cytomegalovirus-associated TCR beta chains were confirmed in vitro to be specific for cytomegalovirus antigens. Most TCR sequences were observed very rarely across donors, whereas some public TCRs were present in many individuals. A later analysis found that TCRs clustered in the first cohort also tended to co-occur in the 120 or so validation repertoires, with more than 90% of cluster scores above 0.

The library was generated by the immunoSEQ multiplex PCR assay. Processing in the source paper ran as follows. A statistical classification framework was built to diagnose cytomegalovirus status from the catalog of TCR beta chain sequences. Drawn from immuneACCESS, this table holds only the in-frame rearrangements with V and J called that TCRdb kept. Clones are partly lost; checked studies trace under half to an unresolved V gene and leave the rest unexplained. V and J calls and clone size are those listed in that table; D and trimming were worked out from the DNA. Here the sample has approximately 300,000 clones; about nine tenths occur a single time. 0.7% to 0.85% of the sample comes from the top ten. Trimming removed 4 bases from V and 12 bases from J; the gene matches leave 10 bases unexplained. The CDR3 has 14 amino acids, counting the end cysteine and phenylalanine. Only the CDR3 portion is preserved as DNA: 42 bases, with reading frame beginning at the first base. CDR1 is given as LNHDA and CDR2 as SQIVND, both from the germline V gene (reference sequence).

Separate from the approximately 690-subject first cohort, the validation cohort of 90 to 150 subjects was the group to which the donors belonged. The sequence came from a woman between 18 and 30 years old in good health and CMV-seronegative. Material for sequencing was PBMCs. The receptor chain draws on TRBV19 and TRBJ2-1; 9 bases in the middle match TRBD1. The DNA sequence is as follows: TGTGCCAGTAGTACCTCCGGGACAGGGATAGGGCAGTTCTTC. Its coded protein is CASSTSGTGIGQFF.